This T cell receptor beta chain came from a study of shared clonotypes between healthy human individuals (TCRdb year 2020). With respect to the entire study: The cohort comprised a couple of women and three men aged 18 to 49 years. For each donor, CD4 naive and CD4 memory were each given three plates, CD8 naive was given two plates, and CD8 memory was given one plate. To estimate repertoire size and how much clonotypes are shared between individuals, the study performed deep sequencing of blood TCR repertoires from about 5 healthy adults. Libraries were prepared and TCR repertoires were sequenced by different laboratories using diverse techniques, in order to increase sequencing depth and limit assay-specific biases. Each donor's leukapheresis produced roughly between roughly 0.85 and 10 billion PBMCs.

In the case of this clone: Its antigen specificity is not known. Base qualities are not recorded, but no much larger clone differs from it by a single base.

The CDR3 starts with the cysteine, ends with the phenylalanine, and has 17 residues. Here the CDR3 DNA is all that survives: 51 bases in frame from base 1. After removal of 5 bases from V and 5 bases from J, the junction retains 11 bases not matched to a gene. From a lookup of the germline V gene (reference sequence), CDR1 and CDR2 are SEHNR and FQNEAQ. Results the study describes overall, beyond this receptor: Higher generation probabilities were observed for clonotypes shared by all four sorted-subset donors than for non-shared clonotypes. Naive subsets generally had larger estimated clonotype richness than memory subsets. About 4.5% of naive CD4, 3% to 4% of naive CD8, about 2.1% of memory CD4, and about 0.4% of memory CD8 clonotypes were shared across several donors. Sampling was restricted to blood, and TCR repertoires in tissues likely differ from the TCR repertoires found in blood. Even with the large sequencing depth, rarefaction of the sorted-subset datasets indicated that sequencing was incomplete. Pairwise subsampling led to the expectation that sequencing depth would affect the degree of clonotype sharing among donors. Because the study included only a small number of donors, the genetic and exposure-history diversity represented was limited.

CD8 naive samples were CD45RO-negative cells positively selected for CCR7, giving a CD45RA+CCR7+ population that excluded TemRA cells. The donors were healthy, HIV-negative adults who had no recently reported acute infections or vaccinations. Only Caucasian adults living in Nashville, Tennessee, USA were represented among the donors. Blood was obtained by leukapheresis, after which PBMCs were separated by Ficoll-Histopaque density gradient centrifugation and cryopreserved in liquid nitrogen vapor phase. Purity and quantity of every magnetically sorted T cell population were checked by analytical flow cytometry. From each sorted fraction, genomic DNA was isolated and quantified by UV absorbance on a Nanodrop 2000c. TCR CDR3 regions were amplified from genomic DNA by multiplex PCR using the deep immunoSEQ assay. For each cell subset, the extracted genomic DNA was distributed evenly across all wells of several immunoSEQ 96-well plates, and each plate served as one replicate. For sorted subsets, about 220 ng of genomic DNA, equivalent to some 30,000 T cell genomes, went into each replicate PCR. The purified libraries were quantified using a Qubit 3.0 fluorometer, sized with a Bioanalyzer 2100, and then quantified again using the KAPA Library Quantification kit. Each immunoSEQ 96-well plate was sequenced on its own single-read 150-cycle Illumina NextSeq 550 flow cell. For the original study's pipeline: Because the immunoSEQ output included only junctional sequences and no quality scores, the filtering could not be the same as the filtering used for full-length reads. To assign V/J genes and CDR3, sequences were annotated using PyIR, a Python wrapper for IgBLAST v1.9, with IMGT germline references. Any read was removed if the V/J assignment was weak (E-value above 1e-6), the CDR3 was missing, or the read contained stop codons, out-of-frame junctions, or ambiguous translated residues. V3J clonotypes were defined by identical inferred V gene, J gene, and CDR3 amino acid sequence. The percentage overlap between two repertoires was calculated by dividing the number of shared unique clonotypes by the size of the smaller repertoire. RTK rarefaction, the Chao1 estimator, and Recon v2.1 estimates of unobserved clonotypes were used to assess repertoire richness. For all TCRbeta clonotypes obtained by the gDNA method from several donors, generation probabilities were computed with OLGA. As stored in TCRdb, this immuneACCESS dataset retains in-frame rearrangements with V and J assigned. A fraction of the clones does not appear; measured against another copy, unresolved V genes explain less than half of the discrepancy, and the remainder lacks a known reason. D and trimming come from the DNA, and the V and J calls and clone size come from that table. This sample holds approximately 600,000 clones; approximately 95% were observed only once. The top ten hold 0.11% of the sample.

The sequenced sample consisted of naive CD8+ T cells sorted from blood. According to the study, the label for this sample's cell subset or site signals: CD45RA+CCR7+. Recombination connected TRBV7-9 to TRBJ2-2, with 10 central nucleotides matching TRBD2. This TCR was recovered from a woman aged 25 to 45 in good health. The DNA sequence follows: TGTGCCAGCAGCCCGCGCCCTAGCGGGAGCGGTACCGGGGAGCTGTTTTTT. This sequence encodes CASSPRPSGSGTGELFF.